The rows below give T cell receptor beta chains drawn from one sample of a study of cytomegalovirus exposure and HLA in healthy donors. Libraries were prepared by immunoSEQ multiplex PCR; TCRdb keeps only in-frame clonotypes and omits some of them. The table has approximately 170,000 clones, roughly 80% seen once. Sequencing was carried out using PBMCs. The receptor set was obtained from a woman under 30 in good health and CMV-seronegative. The CDR3 runs from the conserved cysteine through the conserved F or W. Expanded clones are given a class, and other clones once, few, many or no size at all.

V: TRBV6-1; size: -; J: TRBJ1-2; CDR3: CASIRDSINYGYTF
V: TRBV5-1; size: -; J: TRBJ2-7; CDR3: CASSQQQGPYEQYF
V: TRBV27; size: -; J: TRBJ2-2; CDR3: CASRKAGAAGELFF
V: TRBV6-4; size: -; J: TRBJ2-1; CDR3: CASSDGLAGGNEQFF
V: TRBV19; size: -; J: TRBJ2-3; CDR3: CASGALSTDTQYF
V: TRBV6-5; size: -; J: TRBJ2-2; CDR3: CASSAGGDGELFF
V: TRBV28; size: -; J: TRBJ1-2; CDR3: CASYDKFGYTF
V: TRBV28; size: -; J: TRBJ1-4; CDR3: CASSLYEQPNEKLFF
V: TRBV7-9; size: -; J: TRBJ1-1; CDR3: CASRPEDTEAFF
V: TRBV28; size: -; J: TRBJ2-7; CDR3: CASSLPGLYYEQYF
V: TRBV28; size: few; J: TRBJ1-6; CDR3: CASSPIQGSSYNSPLHF
V: TRBV19; size: -; J: TRBJ1-5; CDR3: CASSIGGQPQHF
V: TRBV9; size: once; J: TRBJ1-6; CDR3: CASSVADRGTSPLHF
V: TRBV6-1; size: -; J: TRBJ1-6; CDR3: CASLQGLVYNSPLHF
V: TRBV7-9; size: few; J: TRBJ1-4; CDR3: CASSRGRGEKLFF
V: TRBV9; size: -; J: TRBJ2-1; CDR3: CASSSQTGVLSYNEQFF
V: TRBV27; size: -; J: TRBJ2-5; CDR3: CASSYRQGGETQYF
V: TRBV10-2; size: -; J: TRBJ2-4; CDR3: CATTDLNLNLNIQYF
V: TRBV25-1; size: few; J: TRBJ2-3; CDR3: CASQLGISTDTQYF
V: TRBV7-2; size: once; J: TRBJ1-4; CDR3: CASSLEGMGNEKLFF
V: TRBV10-1; size: -; J: TRBJ2-1; CDR3: CASSDNNEQFF
V: TRBV6-6; size: -; J: TRBJ1-2; CDR3: CASSSSITYGYTF
V: TRBV30; size: -; J: TRBJ1-1; CDR3: CAYQRGGGTEAFF
V: TRBV28; size: -; J: TRBJ2-3; CDR3: CASIFHGGGALYF
V: TRBV9; size: once; J: TRBJ2-7; CDR3: CASSVGLGQGANEQYF
V: TRBV7-2; size: -; J: TRBJ1-5; CDR3: CASSSQGGNQPQHF
V: TRBV11-2; size: -; J: TRBJ1-1; CDR3: CASSLVSWTEAFF
V: TRBV4-2; size: -; J: TRBJ2-7; CDR3: CASSQDRWDEQYF
V: TRBV10-3; size: -; J: TRBJ1-5; CDR3: CAISVGTGANQPQHF
V: TRBV9; size: -; J: TRBJ2-1; CDR3: CASSVLAGGITIYNEQFF
V: TRBV28; size: -; J: TRBJ1-2; CDR3: CASSSSGSGGYTF
V: TRBV30; size: -; J: TRBJ2-2; CDR3: CAWSVSGTYTGELFF
V: TRBV10-1; size: -; J: TRBJ1-1; CDR3: CASSPGQNTEAFF
V: TRBV4-1; size: -; J: TRBJ1-5; CDR3: CASREEGAPNQPQHF
V: TRBV6-5; size: -; J: TRBJ1-5; CDR3: CASSDSQNQPQHF
V: TRBV5-1; size: -; J: -; CDR3: CASSFDDSYEQYF
V: TRBV19; size: few; J: TRBJ1-5; CDR3: CASSIDHQGRARNQPQHF
V: TRBV5-4; size: -; J: TRBJ2-5; CDR3: CASSPTSGRRETQYF
V: TRBV6-1; size: -; J: TRBJ2-7; CDR3: CASSEEPAGGGYEQYF
V: TRBV6-5; size: -; J: TRBJ2-7; CDR3: CASSYSPGQGYEQYF
V: TRBV7-3; size: -; J: TRBJ2-7; CDR3: CASSLNAGDSSYEQYF